This entry lists 29 T cell receptor beta chains sequenced from one sample in a study of graft-versus-host responses after intestinal transplantation. Using immunoSEQ multiplex PCR, the repertoire was profiled, and TCRdb retains in-frame clones only, with some absent. The sample holds about 15,000 clones, roughly a third seen once. The source was alloreactive CD4+ T cells from a mixed lymphocyte reaction culture, collected before intestinal transplant. Subset noted: CFSE-low proliferating T cells sorted from approximately 6-day pre-transplant mixed lymphocyte reaction (GvH or HvG direction). These receptors all come from a human patient who received an intestinal transplant.

This chain links TRBV4-2 with TRBJ2-2; TRBD1 matches 9 bases. Germline lookup yields CDR1 LGHNA and CDR2 YNFKEQ. The CDR3 runs 16 residues. V lost 1 base to trimming and J lost 3 bases; unmatched junction nucleotides: 3. The CDR3 nucleotides are TGTGCCAGCAGCCAAGGGCGGGACAGGGACACCGGGGAGCTGTTTTTT. This gives the protein CASSQGRDRDTGELFF.

This clone was counted only a few times. This chain connects TRBV19 to TRBJ1-4, with 9 nucleotides matching TRBD1. With 5 bases clipped from V and 8 bases from J, the junction kept 6 bases outside the gene matches. The CDR3 consists of 14 residues. The germline V gene encodes CDR1 LNHDA and CDR2 SQIVND (reference sequence). Here the CDR3 DNA reads TGTGCCAGTAGTCGGGACAGGGCGGCGGAAAAACTGTTTTTT. Amino acids: CASSRDRAAEKLFF.

The rearrangement uses TRBV30 and TRBJ2-7; 7 nucleotides align to TRBD1. The CDR3 extends over 14 amino acids. V lost 5 bases and J lost 1; bases outside the gene matches: 8. CDR1 and CDR2 from the germline V gene are GTSNPN and SVGIG (reference sequence). The CDR3, as DNA: TGTGCCTGGGAGTTAGACAGGGAATCCTACGAGCAGTACTTC. Encoded protein: CAWELDRESYEQYF.

This clone is labeled as medium-sized. V is TRBV10-3 and J is TRBJ2-3; D call uncertain. Looked up from germline, CDR1 is ENHRY and CDR2 is SYGVKD. This CDR3 contains 12 residues. The V end was cut by 0 bases, the J end by 6 bases, with 4 bases between. CDR3: CAISESGDTQYF. The CDR3 DNA reads TGTGCCATCAGTGAGTCAGGGGATACGCAGTATTTT.

The chain carries TRBV9 and TRBJ2-7, with 7 bases fitting TRBD2. The CDR3 is made up of 15 amino acids. J lost 6 bases, V lost 2 bases, and 11 bases had no gene match. Germline V gene lookup returns CDR1 SGDLS and CDR2 YYNGEE. This chain's CDR3 is CASSVTGGLFSEQYF. The CDR3 DNA reads as TGTGCCAGCAGCGTCACGGGGGGACTATTCAGCGAGCAGTACTTC.

The chain joins TRBV5-1 to TRBJ1-1; D call uncertain. From germline, CDR1 is SGHRS and CDR2 YFSETQ. V was clipped by 4 bases and J by 2 bases, with 12 bases between them. The CDR3 totals 14 residues. CDR3: CASSPPEFNTEAFF. The CDR3 nucleotides read TGCGCCAGCAGCCCCCCGGAGTTCAACACTGAAGCTTTCTTT. Using reference TRBV5-1 and TRBJ1-1 for the parts outside the CDR3, the full variable domain is KAGVTQTPRYLIKTRGQQVTLSCSPISGHRSVSWYQQTPGQGLQFLFEYFSETQRNKGNFPGRFSGRQFSNSRSEMNVSTLELGDSALYLCASSPPEFNTEAFFGQGTRLTVV.

This clone is deemed medium-sized. The rearrangement uses TRBV5-1 and TRBJ2-1; D is undetermined. Germline V lookup: CDR1 SGHRS, CDR2 YFSETQ. This CDR3 is 14 amino acids long. V was clipped by 2 bases and J by 4 bases, with 10 bases between them. The chain's CDR3 is CASSFDFPYNEQFF. The CDR3, as DNA: TGCGCCAGCAGCTTCGACTTTCCATACAATGAGCAGTTCTTC.

The rearrangement links TRBV28 to TRBJ1-2; unclear D gene. The V gene lost 6 bases and the J gene lost 7 bases, with 15 bases spanning the gap. This CDR3 comprises 13 residues. Germline loops: CDR1 MDHEN, CDR2 SYDVKM. Here the CDR3 reads CASSPTGVGGYTF. In nucleotides, the CDR3 is TGTGCCAGCAGCCCCACCGGGGTGGGTGGCTACACCTTC.

This sequence joins TRBV11-3 and TRBJ1-3; tentatively, D is TRBD1 (5 bases). CDR1 and CDR2 (germline): SGHNT, YENEEA. The CDR3 runs to 18 residues. V dropped 5 bases and J dropped 0 bases, with 20 bases sitting between them. DNA of the CDR3: TGTGCCAGCAGCCCAATAGGGCAGGGAGGGAGCTCTGGAAACACCATATATTTT. It is translated as CASSPIGQGGSSGNTIYF.

The chain recombines TRBV7-3 with TRBJ2-3; D remains unclear. The germline V gene has CDR1 SGHTA and CDR2 FQGTGA. V was shortened by 3 bases and J by 0 bases, with 10 bases between the two germline ends. The CDR3 consists of 15 residues. The CDR3 loop is CASSFNYLSTDTQYF. CDR3 nucleotides: TGTGCCAGCAGCTTTAACTACTTGAGCACAGATACGCAGTATTTT.

This clone was seen more than once but under ten times. The chain recombines TRBV19 with TRBJ2-1; D is possibly TRBD1 (6 bases). The CDR3 is made up of 18 amino acids. V shed 3 bases and J shed 1 base, with 19 bases lying between them. Germline CDR1 LNHDA, CDR2 SQIVND (reference sequence). CDR3: CASSISLSRTESYNEQFF. Written as DNA, the CDR3 is TGTGCCAGTAGTATTTCTCTTTCGAGGACAGAGTCCTACAATGAGCAGTTCTTC.

There are a few counts of this clone. The chain couples TRBV9 to TRBJ2-3; 11 bases map to TRBD2. There are 20 residues in the CDR3. V shed 0 bases and J 0 bases; nucleotides not matched to a gene: 12. CDR1 is SGDLS and CDR2 is YYNGEE in the germline V gene. CDR3 protein: CASSVAPFFLAGGSTDTQYF. The CDR3 DNA is TGTGCCAGCAGCGTAGCACCCTTCTTCCTAGCGGGGGGAAGCACAGATACGCAGTATTTT.

Within the sample, this clone is medium-sized. This rearrangement joins TRBV12-5 to TRBJ2-1, with D perhaps TRBD2 (5 bases). The CDR3 is 17 amino acids. Per the germline V gene, CDR1 is LGHNT and CDR2 is FRNRAP. The V and J ends lost 0 bases and 1 base respectively, with 13 bases between them. The CDR3 reads CASGLVLTAGSYNEQFF. The CDR3 region has the DNA TGTGCTAGTGGTTTGGTACTGACTGCGGGTTCCTACAATGAGCAGTTCTTC.

The rearrangement links TRBV6-5 to TRBJ1-2, with TRBD1 identical over 7 bases. CDR1 MNHEY and CDR2 SVGAGI come from the germline V gene. The CDR3 totals 15 residues. The J segment lost 4 bases and the V segment lost 5 bases, leaving 10 bases of the junction unmatched. The CDR3, as DNA: TGTGCCAGCAGTGGGGGAGACAGGGTGACCTATGGCTACACCTTC. Translating it yields CASSGGDRVTYGYTF.

The chain has TRBV6-9 and TRBJ1-5; 8 positions match TRBD1. CDR1 is MNHGY, CDR2 SVAAGI, per germline. The CDR3 covers 14 residues. The V gene end was trimmed by 6 bases and the J gene end by 5 bases; junction bases not matched to a gene: 6. The CDR3 spells CASRRQGRDQPQHF. The CDR3 DNA reads as TGTGCCAGCAGGCGACAGGGGAGGGATCAGCCCCAGCATTTT.

The chain employs TRBV5-1 and TRBJ1-6; tentatively, D is TRBD1 (5 bases). The CDR3 contains 16 residues. Germline CDR1 is SGHRS and CDR2 is YFSETQ. The V end lost 1 base, the J end lost 7 bases, and 15 bases lay between the germline ends. The CDR3 spells CASSLSSGNRNSPLHF. The DNA of the CDR3 is TGCGCCAGCAGCTTGTCGTCAGGGAACAGGAATTCACCCCTCCACTTT.

V gene TRBV5-1 combines with J gene TRBJ2-2; D is unclear. CDR3 length: 15 amino acids. Between the trimmed V and J ends, which lost 0 bases and 0 bases, there was a span of 6 bases. From germline, CDR1 is SGHRS and CDR2 YFSETQ. CDR3 sequence: CASSLDTSNTGELFF. The CDR3 DNA reads TGCGCCAGCAGCTTGGACACCTCGAACACCGGGGAGCTGTTTTTT.

This clone was observed a handful of times. The chain carries TRBV5-4 and TRBJ1-1; 9 bases agree with TRBD1. The junction had 7 bases not matched to a gene; V was cut back by 7 bases and J by 0 bases. Germline V gene data show CDR1 as SGHNT and CDR2 as YYREEE (reference sequence). The CDR3 is 15 amino acids. This chain's CDR3 is CASRDREIMNTEAFF. The DNA of the CDR3 is TGTGCCAGCCGGGACAGGGAGATCATGAACACTGAAGCTTTCTTT.

The V call is TRBV5-4, the J call TRBJ1-1; no clear D. CDR3 size: 15 residues. CDR1 and CDR2 from the germline V gene are SGHNT and YYREEE (reference sequence). V was pared by 0 bases and J by 0 bases, with 9 bases between. Written as DNA, the CDR3 is TGTGCCAGCAGCTTGGGAGGGAACATGAACACTGAAGCTTTCTTT. Translated, it gives CASSLGGNMNTEAFF.

The rearrangement uses TRBV30 and TRBJ2-7, with D possibly matching TRBD1 (6 bases). CDR3 length: 13 residues. Trimming took off 2 bases at V and 7 bases at J, with 15 bases between the two ends. Per the germline V gene, CDR1 is GTSNPN and CDR2 is SVGIG (reference sequence). This CDR3 is CAWSNRAPQEQYF. For the CDR3, the DNA is TGTGCCTGGAGTAACAGGGCTCCTCAAGAGCAGTACTTC.

The CDR3 nucleotides are TGTGCCAGCAGTTCCCCGGGGTTTACTAACTATGGCTACACCTTC. Encoded protein: CASSSPGFTNYGYTF. V and J are TRBV28 and TRBJ1-2; D remains ambiguous. CDR1 and CDR2 from the germline V gene are MDHEN and SYDVKM. V was cut by 4 bases and J by 0 bases, with 12 bases left in between. CDR3 length equals 15 residues.

This clone appeared a few times. This chain uses TRBV21-1 with TRBJ2-7; the table's D call, TRBD2, has no DNA check behind it. TRBV21-1 is a documented pseudogene. The CDR3 is 15 residues long. The CDR3 bases are TGTGCCAGCAGCTACAGACTAGCGGAATTTTACGAGCAGTACTTC. Protein: CASSYRLAEFYEQYF.

This clone was seen only a few times. This sequence joins TRBV5-5 and TRBJ2-5; 9 positions match TRBD1. V trimming: 2 bases; J trimming: 4 bases; junction bases outside the gene matches: 6. Germline values: CDR1 SGHKS, CDR2 YYEKEE (reference sequence). The CDR3 is 15 residues long. This CDR3 is CASSFGTGFGETQYF. The CDR3 nucleotides are TGTGCCAGCAGCTTTGGGACAGGGTTCGGAGAGACCCAGTACTTC.

This clone was seen a handful of times. The chain is built from TRBV5-1 and TRBJ2-7; D may correspond to TRBD1 or TRBD2 (5 bases each). The V gene lost 4 bases and the J gene lost 4 bases, with 12 bases spanning the gap. CDR1 SGHRS and CDR2 YFSETQ come from the germline V gene. The CDR3 is 13 amino acids. CDR3 residues: CASSLGPRYEQYF. The CDR3 nucleotides read TGCGCCAGCAGCCTGGGACCACGGTACGAGCAGTACTTC.

The genes are TRBV7-8 and TRBJ1-1; D is possibly TRBD1 (6 bases). The germline CDR1 and CDR2 sequences are SGHVS and FQNEAQ. V was pared by 5 bases and J by 4 bases, with 14 bases between. The CDR3 length is 14 residues. CDR3 nucleotide sequence: TGTGCCAGCAGCCCCCAGGGGATAGGCACTGAAGCTTTCTTT. It translates to CASSPQGIGTEAFF.

This chain joins TRBV7-6 and TRBJ2-1; the D is unclear. There are 16 residues in the CDR3. The V end was cut by 5 bases, the J end by 0 bases, with 14 bases between. CDR1 and CDR2 from the germline V gene are SGHVS and FNYEAQ. The CDR3 loop reads CASSRTTSISYNEQFF. CDR3 in DNA: TGTGCCAGCAGCCGAACCACTTCCATCTCCTACAATGAGCAGTTCTTC. Full variable domain (rest looked up from reference TRBV7-6 and TRBJ2-1): GAGVSQSPRYKVTKRGQDVALRCDPISGHVSLYWYRQALGQGPEFLTYFNYEAQQDKSGLPNDRFSAERPEGSISTLTIQRTEQRDSAMYRCASSRTTSISYNEQFFGPGTRLTVL.

The V gene is TRBV7-9, the J gene TRBJ2-5, with D unclear. CDR1 is SEHNR and CDR2 is FQNEAQ in the germline V gene (reference sequence). The CDR3 length is 13 residues. Trimming stripped 3 bases from V and 0 bases from J, with 5 bases between. This chain's CDR3 is CASSFQYQETQYF. For the CDR3, the DNA is TGTGCCAGCAGCTTCCAGTACCAAGAGACCCAGTACTTC.

Details on this clone: At one of its ends the junction is not consistent with the germline gene, which may arise from a read error. Other DNA sequences within the sample encode an identical CDR3. V and J are TRBV27 and TRBJ1-6; 9 bases are shared with TRBD1. CDR1 MNHEY and CDR2 SMNVEV come from the germline V gene (reference sequence). The CDR3 totals 15 residues. CDR3 sequence reads: CASSLDRGLNSPLHF. CDR3 sequence (DNA): TGTGCTAGCAGTTTGGACAGGGGTTTGAATTCACCCCTCCACTTT.

The chain links TRBV2 to TRBJ1-3; no definite D call. CDR3 length: 14 residues. The V end was cut by 4 bases, the J end by 2 bases, with 9 bases between. Germline-derived CDR1 and CDR2 are SNHLY and FYNNEI. The DNA for the CDR3 is TGTGCCAGCAGTGGGTCGAGGGCTGGAAACACCATATATTTT. Its translation: CASSGSRAGNTIYF.